Below, one TCR beta chain is given with its context. Its antigen remains undetermined. Base qualities are not at hand, and no much larger clone is one base apart. The library was generated by multiplex PCR. Sequenced using an Illumina HiSeq 2500. TCRbeta libraries were built by three rounds of nested PCR using primers (Table S4), following protocols modified from ARM-PCR. PCR products of 200-500 bp were gel-excised and purified with the QIAquick gel extraction kit before sequencing. The study's processing was this. Reads were cleaned using Trimmomatic, were merged into complete CDR3 sequences using FLASH, and were assigned to V(D)J germline segments using MiTCR. VDJtools was used to compute clonal diversity as the inverse Simpson's index. Productive reads were defined as in-frame sequences without a premature stop codon. TCRdb cleaned the public reads at Q25 with fastp, built clones with MiXCR and kept in-frame beta chains. For every CDR3 protein sequence, its rows merge into one entry that carries the most common genes and DNA. V and J calls and clone size were set by TCRdb, not the authors. The sample data list some 47,000 distinct CDR3 sequences, and roughly three fifths of these were observed just once. The ten largest account for roughly 19% of the sample.

The entry originates in a study of tumor and adjacent non-tumor tissue in lung cancer listed by TCRdb under 2018. Regarding the study in general: Of the cohort, around 12 patients had adenocarcinoma, 2 had squamous cell carcinoma and 1 had small cell lung cancer. The approximately 15 patients were aged roughly 30 to 76 years, included ten or so men and 5 women, and had TNM stage I to III disease. A total of fewer than 150 million productive TCRbeta reads were generated by sequencing, corresponding to an average of around 4 million reads per sample. The study compared bulk TCRbeta repertoires from lung tumor tissue and matched distant non-tumor lung tissue of over 13 lung cancer patients. Over 25 paired specimens, one tumor and one normal lung sample per patient, were profiled by TCRbeta CDR3 sequencing. Points the paper makes about the study in general: Because peripheral blood was not sequenced, the blood TCRbeta repertoires of the lung cancer patients in the study went unexamined. Neither the sequencing platform nor unique molecular identifiers are mentioned in the methods. The top 100 clones accounted for a significantly larger cumulative portion of the repertoire in normal lung than in tumor tissue. The cohort had only approximately 15 patients, and the authors noted that larger samples and more detailed clinical data are needed. Younger patients had significantly higher TCR diversity, and higher tumor TCR diversity was associated with shorter overall and disease-free survival. Significantly higher TCR diversity (inverse Simpson) was observed in tumor tissue than in normal lung tissue (roughly 390 vs 170, P = 0.0075, Mann-Whitney U test).

RNA was isolated from bulk unsorted tissue, and RNA quality was assessed with a NanoDrop ND-1000 and an Agilent 2100. Normal lung samples were distant non-tumor tissue taken more than 3 cm from the tumor edge. Donors were newly diagnosed lung cancer patients admitted for thoracic surgery in China between August and November 2014, without prior chemotherapy. The study excluded patients who had received radiotherapy or chemotherapy before or who had another cancer at the same time. Surgical tissue pieces of about 1-2.3 cm3 were preserved in RNAlater solution and were kept at -80 degrees C until use. V lost 8 bases and J lost 3 bases; the stretch between them is 12 bases long. The CDR3 has 12 amino acids, counting the end cysteine and phenylalanine. This entry keeps only the CDR3 DNA: 36 bases, framed from base 1. CDR1 is given as DFQATT and CDR2 as SNEGSKA, both from the germline V gene (reference sequence).

This receptor was taken from a woman between 40 and 55 years old with non-small cell lung cancer. The sample taken for sequencing was distant non-tumor lung tissue. In this chain, TRBV20-1 is recombined with TRBJ2-3, with no D gene named confidently. The nucleotide sequence reads as follows: TGCAGTATTAGAGATCCAACAGATACGCAGTATTTT. It specifies CSIRDPTDTQYF.